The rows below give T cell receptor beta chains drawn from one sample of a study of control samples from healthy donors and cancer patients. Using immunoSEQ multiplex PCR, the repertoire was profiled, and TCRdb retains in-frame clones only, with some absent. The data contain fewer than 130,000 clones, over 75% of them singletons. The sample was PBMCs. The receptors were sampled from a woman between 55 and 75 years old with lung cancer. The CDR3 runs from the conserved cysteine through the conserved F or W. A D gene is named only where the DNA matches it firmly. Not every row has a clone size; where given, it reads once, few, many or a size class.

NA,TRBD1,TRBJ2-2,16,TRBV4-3,TGCGCCAGCAGCCAAGATCGACAGGGGGCAGACGGGGAGCTGTTTTTT,CASSQDRQGADGELFF
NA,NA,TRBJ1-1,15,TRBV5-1,TGCGCCAGCAGCCCCCTGGGGGAGAGGAACACTGAAGCTTTCTTT,CASSPLGERNTEAFF
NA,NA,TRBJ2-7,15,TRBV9,TGTGCCAGCAGCGTAGACGGAGGGAGCTCCTACGAGCAGTACTTC,CASSVDGGSSYEQYF
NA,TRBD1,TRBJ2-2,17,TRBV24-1,TGTGCCACCAGTGATTCCCTGACAGGGGGGGCCACCGGGGAGCTGTTTTTT,CATSDSLTGGATGELFF
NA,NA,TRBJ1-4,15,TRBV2,TGTGCCAGCAATAGAGGAGGGGTCACTAATGAAAAACTGTTTTTT,CASNRGGVTNEKLFF
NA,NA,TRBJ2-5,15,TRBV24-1,TGTGCCACCAGTGACGGCCTCGGAGGTTTAGAGACCCAGTACTTC,CATSDGLGGLETQYF
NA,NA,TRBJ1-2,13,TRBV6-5,TGTGCCAGCACCCGGGGACCGGTCTATGGCTACACCTTC,CASTRGPVYGYTF
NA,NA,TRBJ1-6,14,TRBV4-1,TGCGCCAGCAGCCAAGCCGCCGGTGGTCCACCCCTCCACTTT,CASSQAAGGPPLHF
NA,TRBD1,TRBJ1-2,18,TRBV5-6,TGTGCCAGCAGCTTCGCCTCAGGATCGACAGGGGAGCGGGGTGGCTACACCTTC,CASSFASGSTGERGGYTF
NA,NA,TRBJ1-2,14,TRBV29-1,TGCAGCGTTGCCGGGGCCCTTCCTAACTATGGCTACACCTTC,CSVAGALPNYGYTF
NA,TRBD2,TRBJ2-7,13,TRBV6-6,TGTGCCAGCAGCCTAGCGGGAGGGAGAGAGCAGTACTTC,CASSLAGGREQYF
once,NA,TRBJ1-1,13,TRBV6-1,TGTGCCAGCATCCCACCGGGGGGGGCCACAGCTTTCTTT,CASIPPGGATAFF
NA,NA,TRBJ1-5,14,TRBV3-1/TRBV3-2,TGTGCCAGCAGTCCAATGATAGGGGATCAGCCCCAGCATTTT,CASSPMIGDQPQHF
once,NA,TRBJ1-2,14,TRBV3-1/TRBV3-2,TGTGCCAGCAGCCAAGGAACAGCGGGCTATGGCTACACCTTC,CASSQGTAGYGYTF
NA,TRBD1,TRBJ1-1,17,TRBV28,TGTGCCAGCACCGACAGGGATGGGATGGTGGTGAACACTGAAGCTTTCTTT,CASTDRDGMVVNTEAFF
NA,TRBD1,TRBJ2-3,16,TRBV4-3,TGCGCCAGCAGCCAAGCTGGGACAGGGGGCGCAGATACGCAGTATTTT,CASSQAGTGGADTQYF
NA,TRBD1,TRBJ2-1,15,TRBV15,TGTGCCACCAGCGGCCCGGGACAGTATAACAATGAGCAGTTCTTC,CATSGPGQYNNEQFF
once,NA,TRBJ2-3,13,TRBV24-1,TGTGCCACCATTGGGGCCGCAGACGGTACGCAGTATTTT,CATIGAADGTQYF
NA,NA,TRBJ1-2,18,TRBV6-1,TGTGCCAGCAGTGAAGCGGGGGAGATAGTTTGGAACTCCTATGGCTACACCTTC,CASSEAGEIVWNSYGYTF
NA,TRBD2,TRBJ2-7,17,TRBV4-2,TGTGCCAGCAGCCAAGAAATCACCCTAGCGGGGTACTACGAGCAGTACTTC,CASSQEITLAGYYEQYF
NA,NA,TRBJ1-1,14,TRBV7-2,TGTGCCAGCAGCTTAACAGGGAGGAACACTGAAGCTTTCTTT,CASSLTGRNTEAFF
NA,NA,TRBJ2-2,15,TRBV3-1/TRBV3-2,TGTGCCAGCAGCCAAGGATCTATCAACACCGGGGAGCTGTTTTTT,CASSQGSINTGELFF
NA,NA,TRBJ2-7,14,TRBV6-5,TGTGCCAGCAGTTACTCGTCTAGCTCGGCCGAGCAGTACTTC,CASSYSSSSAEQYF
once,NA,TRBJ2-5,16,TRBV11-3,TGTGCCAGCAGCTTGGTTCCGGTAGGTAGGCGGGAGACCCAGTACTTC,CASSLVPVGRRETQYF
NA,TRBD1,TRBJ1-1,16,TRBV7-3,TGTGCCAGCAGCCTTGGGGACAGTGACATGAACACTGAAGCTTTCTTT,CASSLGDSDMNTEAFF
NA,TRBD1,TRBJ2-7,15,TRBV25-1,TGTGCCAGCAGTGGATCCCAGGGGGCGTACTACGAGCAGTACTTC,CASSGSQGAYYEQYF
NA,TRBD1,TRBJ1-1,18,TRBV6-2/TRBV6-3,TGTGCCAGCAGTTACCAGAGGGACAGGGGAATCCTGAACACTGAAGCTTTCTTT,CASSYQRDRGILNTEAFF
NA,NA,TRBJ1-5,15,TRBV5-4,TGTGCCAGCAGCTTCTATAATCAGCCGAATCAGCCCCAGCATTTT,CASSFYNQPNQPQHF
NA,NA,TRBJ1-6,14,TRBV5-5,TGTGCCAGCAGCTCCGGGACGGCTAATTCACCCCTCCACTTT,CASSSGTANSPLHF
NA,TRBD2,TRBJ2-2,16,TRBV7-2,TGTGCCAGCAGCTTAGTGGCGGGAGCCAACACCGGGGAGCTGTTTTTT,CASSLVAGANTGELFF
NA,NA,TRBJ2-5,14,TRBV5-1,TGCGCCAGCAGCCCCTTGGACGGGGGAGAGACCCAGTACTTC,CASSPLDGGETQYF
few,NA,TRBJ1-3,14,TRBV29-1,TGCAGCGCGGCGGTCCAGGGTAATGGAAACACCATATATTTT,CSAAVQGNGNTIYF
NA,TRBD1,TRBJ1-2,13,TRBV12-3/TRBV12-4,TGTGCCAGCGAGGCAGGGGGCAACTATGGCTACACCTTC,CASEAGGNYGYTF
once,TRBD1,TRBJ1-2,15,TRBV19,TGTGCCAGTAGTTCCTGGACAGGGAATAGATATGGCTACACCTTC,CASSSWTGNRYGYTF
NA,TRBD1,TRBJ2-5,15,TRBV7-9,TGTGCCAGCAGCTCCATATTAGACAGGGCAGAGACCCAGTACTTC,CASSSILDRAETQYF
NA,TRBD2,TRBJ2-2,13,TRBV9,TGTGCCAGCACTCGGGGGGTTTCCGGGGAGCTGTTTTTT,CASTRGVSGELFF
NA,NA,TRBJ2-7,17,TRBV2,TGTGCCAGCAGTGAAGTTTTGAGGAGGGGCGGAGGCTACGAGCAGTACTTC,CASSEVLRRGGGYEQYF
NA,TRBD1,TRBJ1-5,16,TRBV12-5,TGTGCTAGTGGTTTGGCGGGGGACAGGCAAAATCAGCCCCAGCATTTT,CASGLAGDRQNQPQHF
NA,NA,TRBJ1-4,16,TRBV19,TGTGCCAGTAGTATAGAAGCGGCCGCCTTGGGTGAAAAACTGTTTTTT,CASSIEAAALGEKLFF
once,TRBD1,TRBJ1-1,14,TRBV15,TGTGCCACCAGCAGGGACAGGGGGAACACTGAAGCTTTCTTT,CATSRDRGNTEAFF
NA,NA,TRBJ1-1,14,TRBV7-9,TGTGCCAGCAGCTTCGGACACGGCGGCACTGAAGCTTTCTTT,CASSFGHGGTEAFF
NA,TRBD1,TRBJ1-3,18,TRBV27,TGTGCCAGCAGTTTATTGTCCCCGACAGGGGGCTCGGGAAACACCATATATTTT,CASSLLSPTGGSGNTIYF